Following are 2 T cell receptor beta chains from one sample sequenced in a study of CD8 T cells in Susac syndrome (dated by TCRdb to about 2019). Library prep was done by the immunoSEQ multiplex PCR assay. RNA was extracted using the RNeasy kit, and roughly 0.5 to 1 microgram was reverse transcribed with random hexamers. The public reads were run again by TCRdb, first through fastp at Q25 and then through MiXCR, and only productive beta chains were kept. Here each entry gathers all rows of one CDR3 protein and keeps the most common genes and DNA. The sample data list roughly 75,000 distinct CDR3 sequences, and approximately 93% of these were observed just once. Jointly, the top ten make up roughly 0.15% of the sample. Sequencing input: CD4+ T cells from PBMCs. The receptors were sampled from a human donor with Susac syndrome.

The sample holds one count of this clonotype. DNA of the CDR3: TGTGCCAGCAGCGTAGATACAGCCTACACCGGGGAGCTGTTTTTT. Protein sequence: CASSVDTAYTGELFF. V and J are TRBV9 and TRBJ2-2; D unresolved. V dropped 0 bases and J dropped 3 bases, with 9 bases sitting between them. The germline V gene has CDR1 SGDLS and CDR2 YYNGEE. The CDR3 spans 15 residues.

The chain couples TRBV28 to TRBJ2-1; possibly TRBD2 for D (6 bases). CDR1 is MDHEN and CDR2 is SYDVKM in the germline V gene. Trimming took 6 bases from V and 5 from J, leaving 17 bases between them. The CDR3 loop spans 15 amino acids. CDR3 in DNA: TGTGCCAGCAGCCTCGGAGGGGCCGGGGACAATGAGCAGTTCTTC. Its translation: CASSLGGAGDNEQFF.